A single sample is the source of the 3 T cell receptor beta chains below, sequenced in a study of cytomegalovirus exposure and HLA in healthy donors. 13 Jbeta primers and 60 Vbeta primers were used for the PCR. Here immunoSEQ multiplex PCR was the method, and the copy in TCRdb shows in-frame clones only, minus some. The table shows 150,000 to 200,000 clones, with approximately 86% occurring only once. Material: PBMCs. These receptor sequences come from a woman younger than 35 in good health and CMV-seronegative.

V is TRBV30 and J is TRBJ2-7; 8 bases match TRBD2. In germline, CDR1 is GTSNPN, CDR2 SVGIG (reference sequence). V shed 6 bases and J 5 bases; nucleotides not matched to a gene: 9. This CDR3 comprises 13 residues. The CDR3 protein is CACPAGGGNEQYF. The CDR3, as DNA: TGTGCCTGCCCCGCGGGGGGAGGGAACGAGCAGTACTTC.

CDR3 sequence: CAWSVRRTSGTQETQYF. CDR3 nucleotides: TGTGCCTGGAGTGTACGGAGAACTAGCGGGACTCAAGAGACCCAGTACTTC. J is TRBJ2-5 and V is TRBV30; 10 bases align to TRBD2. The ends lost 0 bases at V and 2 bases at J; junction bases unmatched: 9. CDR3 length: 17 amino acids. Germline assignment: CDR1 GTSNPN and CDR2 SVGIG (reference sequence). The full variable domain, with the rest looked up from reference TRBV30 and TRBJ2-5, is SQTIHQWPATLVQPVGSPLSLECTVEGTSNPNLYWYRQAAGRGLQLLFYSVGIGQISSEVPQNLSASRPQDRQFILSSKKLLLSDSGFYLCAWSVRRTSGTQETQYFGPGTRLLVL.

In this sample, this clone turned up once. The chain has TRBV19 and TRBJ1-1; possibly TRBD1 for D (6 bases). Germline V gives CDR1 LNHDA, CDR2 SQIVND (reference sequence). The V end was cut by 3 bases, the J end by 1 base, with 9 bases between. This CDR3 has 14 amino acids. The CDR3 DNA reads TGTGCCAGTAGTATTATAGGGGGGAACACTGAAGCTTTCTTT. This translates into CASSIIGGNTEAFF. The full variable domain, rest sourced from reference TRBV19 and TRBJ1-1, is DGGITQSPKYLFRKEGQNVTLSCEQNLNHDAMYWYRQDPGQGLRLIYYSQIVNDFQKGDIAEGYSVSREKKESFPLTVTSAQKNPTAFYLCASSIIGGNTEAFFGQGTRLTVV.